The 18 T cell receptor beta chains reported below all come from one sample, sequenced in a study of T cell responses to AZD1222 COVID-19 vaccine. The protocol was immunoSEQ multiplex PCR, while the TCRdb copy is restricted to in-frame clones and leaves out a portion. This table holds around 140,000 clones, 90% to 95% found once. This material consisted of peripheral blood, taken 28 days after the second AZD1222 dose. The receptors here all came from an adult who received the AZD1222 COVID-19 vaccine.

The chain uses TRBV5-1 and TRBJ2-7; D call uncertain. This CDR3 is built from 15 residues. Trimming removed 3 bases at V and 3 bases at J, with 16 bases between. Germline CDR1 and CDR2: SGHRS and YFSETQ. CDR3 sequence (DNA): TGCGCCAGCAGCTCTGCCACTCCTAAAAGCTACGAGCAGTACTTC. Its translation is CASSSATPKSYEQYF. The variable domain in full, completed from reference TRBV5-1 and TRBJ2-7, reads KAGVTQTPRYLIKTRGQQVTLSCSPISGHRSVSWYQQTPGQGLQFLFEYFSETQRNKGNFPGRFSGRQFSNSRSEMNVSTLELGDSALYLCASSSATPKSYEQYFGPGTRLTVT.

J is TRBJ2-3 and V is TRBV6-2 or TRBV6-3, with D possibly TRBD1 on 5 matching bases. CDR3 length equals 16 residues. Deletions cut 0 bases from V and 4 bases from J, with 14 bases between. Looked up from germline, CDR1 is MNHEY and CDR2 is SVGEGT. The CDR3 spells CASSYSSLVGADTQYF. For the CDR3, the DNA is TGTGCCAGCAGTTACTCGAGCCTAGTAGGGGCAGATACGCAGTATTTT.

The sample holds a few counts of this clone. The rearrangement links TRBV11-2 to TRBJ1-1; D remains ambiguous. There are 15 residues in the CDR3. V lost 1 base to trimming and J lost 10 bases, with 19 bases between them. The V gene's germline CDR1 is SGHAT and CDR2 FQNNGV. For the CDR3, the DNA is TGTGCCAGCAGCTTAGGTGGCGGGTTATCAGCGGGAGCTTTCTTT. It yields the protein CASSLGGGLSAGAFF.

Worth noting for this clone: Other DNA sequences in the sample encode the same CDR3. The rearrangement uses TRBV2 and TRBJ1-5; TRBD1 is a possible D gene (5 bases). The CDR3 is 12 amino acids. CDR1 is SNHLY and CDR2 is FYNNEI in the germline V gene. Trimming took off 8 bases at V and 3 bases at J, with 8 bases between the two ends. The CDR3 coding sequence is TGTGCCAGCCGGGGGGACAATCAGCCCCAGCATTTT. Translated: CASRGDNQPQHF.

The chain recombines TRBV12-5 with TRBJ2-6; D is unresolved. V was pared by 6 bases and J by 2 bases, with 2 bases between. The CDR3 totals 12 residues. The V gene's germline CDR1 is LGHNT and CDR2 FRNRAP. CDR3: CASGAGANVLTF. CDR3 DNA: TGTGCTAGTGGCGCTGGGGCCAACGTCCTGACTTTC.

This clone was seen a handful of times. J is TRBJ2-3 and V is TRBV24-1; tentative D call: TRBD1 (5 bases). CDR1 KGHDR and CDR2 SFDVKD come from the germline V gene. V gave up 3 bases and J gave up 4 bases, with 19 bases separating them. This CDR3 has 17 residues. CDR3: CATSDPRTDKMPDTQYF. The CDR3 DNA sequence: TGTGCCACCAGTGATCCCCGGACGGACAAAATGCCAGATACGCAGTATTTT.

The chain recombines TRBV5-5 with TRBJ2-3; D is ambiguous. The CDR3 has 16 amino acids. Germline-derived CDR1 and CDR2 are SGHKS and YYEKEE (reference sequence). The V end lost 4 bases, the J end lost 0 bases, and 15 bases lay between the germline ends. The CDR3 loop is CASSPMDQASTDTQYF. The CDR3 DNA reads TGTGCCAGCAGCCCGATGGACCAGGCTAGCACAGATACGCAGTATTTT.

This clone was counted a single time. The CDR3 DNA is TGTGCCAGCAGCCTCCTCCGAGCTAGCAGCTACGAGCAGTACTTC. Translation: CASSLLRASSYEQYF. The V call is TRBV7-2, the J call TRBJ2-7, with D perhaps TRBD2 (5 bases). Trimming left V 5 bases short and J 3 bases short, with 17 bases between. CDR1 and CDR2 from the germline V gene are SGHTA and FQGNSA. CDR3 size: 15 residues.

The CDR3 protein is CAISESPGTMGTIYF. As DNA, the CDR3 is TGTGCCATCAGTGAGTCGCCGGGGACTATGGGGACCATATATTTT. V and J are TRBV10-3 and TRBJ1-3; tentatively, D is TRBD1 (5 bases). Trimming removed 0 bases from V and 10 bases from J, with 16 bases in between. Germline lookup yields CDR1 ENHRY and CDR2 SYGVKD. CDR3 length: 15 residues.

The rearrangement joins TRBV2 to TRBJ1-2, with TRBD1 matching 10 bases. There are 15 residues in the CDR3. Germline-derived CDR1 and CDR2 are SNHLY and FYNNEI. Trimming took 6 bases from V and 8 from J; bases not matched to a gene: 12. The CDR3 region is CASSTLDRGLEGYTF. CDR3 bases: TGTGCCAGCAGCACCCTGGACAGGGGGTTGGAAGGCTACACCTTC.

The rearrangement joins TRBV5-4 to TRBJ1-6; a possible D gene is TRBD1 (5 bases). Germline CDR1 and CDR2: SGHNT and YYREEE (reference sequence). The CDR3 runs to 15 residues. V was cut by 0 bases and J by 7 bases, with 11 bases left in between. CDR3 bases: TGTGCCAGCAGCTTGGTGGGGGTGACGAATTCACCCCTCCACTTT. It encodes CASSLVGVTNSPLHF.

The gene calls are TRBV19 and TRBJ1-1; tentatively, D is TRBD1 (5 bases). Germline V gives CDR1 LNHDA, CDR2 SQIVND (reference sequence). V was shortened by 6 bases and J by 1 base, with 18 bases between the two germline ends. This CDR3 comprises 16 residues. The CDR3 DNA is TGTGCCAGTAGAAAAAGGGGTGGCAGAAAGAACACTGAAGCTTTCTTT. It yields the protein CASRKRGGRKNTEAFF.

This CDR3 reads CASSLPEQGAPGRDTGELFF. The DNA of the CDR3 is TGCGCCAGCAGCCTTCCGGAACAGGGCGCCCCCGGTCGCGACACCGGGGAGCTGTTTTTT. V gene TRBV5-1 combines with J gene TRBJ2-2, with TRBD1 as a possible D gene (6 bases). This CDR3 region has 20 residues. V was shortened by 4 bases and J by 3 bases, with 28 bases between the two germline ends. The V gene's germline CDR1 is SGHRS and CDR2 YFSETQ.

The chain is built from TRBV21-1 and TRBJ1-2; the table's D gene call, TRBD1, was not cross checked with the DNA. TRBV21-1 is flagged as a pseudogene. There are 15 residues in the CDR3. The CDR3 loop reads CASSKVKGNRYGYTF. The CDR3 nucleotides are TGTGCCAGCAGCAAAGTGAAGGGGAACCGGTATGGCTACACCTTC.

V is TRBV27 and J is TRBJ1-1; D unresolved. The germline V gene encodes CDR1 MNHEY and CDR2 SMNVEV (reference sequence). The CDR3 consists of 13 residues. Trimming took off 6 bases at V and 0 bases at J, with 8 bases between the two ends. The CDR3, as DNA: TGTGCCAGCAGGTTTAACTTGAACACTGAAGCTTTCTTT. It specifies CASRFNLNTEAFF.

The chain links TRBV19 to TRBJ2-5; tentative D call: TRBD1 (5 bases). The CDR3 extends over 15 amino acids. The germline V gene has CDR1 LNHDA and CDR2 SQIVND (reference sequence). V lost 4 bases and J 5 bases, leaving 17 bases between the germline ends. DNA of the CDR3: TGTGCCAGTAGTACTGGGTACAGGCCCGAGGAGACCCAGTACTTC. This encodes CASSTGYRPEETQYF.

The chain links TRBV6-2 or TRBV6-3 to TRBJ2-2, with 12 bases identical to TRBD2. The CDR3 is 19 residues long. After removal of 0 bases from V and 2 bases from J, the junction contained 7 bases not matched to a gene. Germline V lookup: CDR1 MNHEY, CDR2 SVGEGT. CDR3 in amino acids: CASSYSILAGGINTGELFF. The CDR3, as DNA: TGTGCCAGCAGTTACTCGATTCTAGCGGGAGGGATAAACACCGGGGAGCTGTTTTTT.

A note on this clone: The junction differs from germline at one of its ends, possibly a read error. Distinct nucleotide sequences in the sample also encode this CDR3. CDR3 coding DNA: TGTGCCAGCAGTACGACCGGGACTAGCGGGAGGGTCCACGAGCAGTACTTT. Its protein is CASSTTGTSGRVHEQYF. V and J are TRBV27 and TRBJ2-7, with 16 bases that match TRBD2. The CDR3 spans 17 residues. Germline V gene data show CDR1 as MNHEY and CDR2 as SMNVEV (reference sequence).